This TCR beta chain was sequenced during a study of shared clonotypes between healthy human individuals. Per germline, CDR1 LNHDA and CDR2 SQIVND (reference sequence). The CDR3 consists of 16 residues. The V end was cut by 1 base, the J end by 0 bases, with 12 bases between. TCRdb's table, derived via immunoSEQ multiplex PCR, lists solely in-frame clones and lacks some. The data contain more than 2 million clones, 85% to 95% of them seen just once; the ten biggest clones take up 0.1% to 0.15%. The receptor was isolated from a man aged 18 to 30 in good health. Sequenced input: naive CD4+ T cells sorted from blood. Subset given: CD45RA+ positively selected. The chain is built from TRBV19 and TRBJ2-5; no definite D call. CDR3 sequence: CASSIGISSYQETQYF. DNA of the CDR3: TGTGCCAGTAGTATAGGGATATCTAGTTACCAAGAGACCCAGTACTTC. Combining the CDR3 with reference TRBV19 and TRBJ2-5 gives the whole variable domain DGGITQSPKYLFRKEGQNVTLSCEQNLNHDAMYWYRQDPGQGLRLIYYSQIVNDFQKGDIAEGYSVSREKKESFPLTVTSAQKNPTAFYLCASSIGISSYQETQYFGPGTRLLVL.